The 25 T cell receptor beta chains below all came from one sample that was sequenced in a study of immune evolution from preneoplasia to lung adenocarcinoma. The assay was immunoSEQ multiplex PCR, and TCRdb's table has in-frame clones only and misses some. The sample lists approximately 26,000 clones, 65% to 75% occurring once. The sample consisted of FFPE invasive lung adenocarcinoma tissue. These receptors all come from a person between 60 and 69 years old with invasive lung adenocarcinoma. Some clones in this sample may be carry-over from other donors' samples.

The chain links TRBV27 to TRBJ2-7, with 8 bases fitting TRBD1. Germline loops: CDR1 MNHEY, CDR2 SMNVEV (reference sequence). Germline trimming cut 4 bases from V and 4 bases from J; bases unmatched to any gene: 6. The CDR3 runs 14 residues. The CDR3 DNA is TGTGCCAGCAGTTCCGGGACAGGAGAATACGAGCAGTACTTC. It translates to CASSSGTGEYEQYF.

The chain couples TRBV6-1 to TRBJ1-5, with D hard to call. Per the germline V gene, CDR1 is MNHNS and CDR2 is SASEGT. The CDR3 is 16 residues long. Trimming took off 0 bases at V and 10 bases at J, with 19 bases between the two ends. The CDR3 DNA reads TGTGCCAGCAGTGAAGCGCGGGTCTGGGTGGCCCGACCCCAGCATTTT. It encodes CASSEARVWVARPQHF.

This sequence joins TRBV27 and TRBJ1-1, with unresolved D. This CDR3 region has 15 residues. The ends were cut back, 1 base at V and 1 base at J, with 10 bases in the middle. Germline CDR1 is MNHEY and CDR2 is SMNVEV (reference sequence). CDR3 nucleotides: TGTGCCAGCAGTTTATTCCCGGACGGGAACACTGAAGCTTTCTTT. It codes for CASSLFPDGNTEAFF.

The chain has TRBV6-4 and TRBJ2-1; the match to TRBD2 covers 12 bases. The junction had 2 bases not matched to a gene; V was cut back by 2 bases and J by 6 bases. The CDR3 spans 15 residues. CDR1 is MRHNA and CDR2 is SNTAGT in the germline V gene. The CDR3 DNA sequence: TGTGCCAGCAGTGACGAGACTAGCGGGAGCAATGAGCAGTTCTTC. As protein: CASSDETSGSNEQFF.

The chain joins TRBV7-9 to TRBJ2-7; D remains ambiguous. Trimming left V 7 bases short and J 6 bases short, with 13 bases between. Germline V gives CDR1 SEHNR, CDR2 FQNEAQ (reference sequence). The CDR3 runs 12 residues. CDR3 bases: TGTGCCAGCACACTCTTGGAGCGCGAGCAGTACTTC. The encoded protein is CASTLLEREQYF.

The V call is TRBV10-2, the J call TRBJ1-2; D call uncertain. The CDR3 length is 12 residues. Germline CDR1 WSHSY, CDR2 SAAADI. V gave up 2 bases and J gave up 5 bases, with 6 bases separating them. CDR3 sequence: CASSENGYGYTF. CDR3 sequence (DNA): TGCGCCAGCAGTGAGAATGGGTATGGCTACACCTTC.

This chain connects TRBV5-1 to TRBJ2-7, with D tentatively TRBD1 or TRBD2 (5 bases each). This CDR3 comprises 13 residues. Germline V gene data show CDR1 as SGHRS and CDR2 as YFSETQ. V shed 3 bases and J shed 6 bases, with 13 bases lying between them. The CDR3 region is CASSYSGTAEQYF. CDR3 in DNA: TGCGCCAGCAGCTACTCCGGGACGGCCGAGCAGTACTTC.

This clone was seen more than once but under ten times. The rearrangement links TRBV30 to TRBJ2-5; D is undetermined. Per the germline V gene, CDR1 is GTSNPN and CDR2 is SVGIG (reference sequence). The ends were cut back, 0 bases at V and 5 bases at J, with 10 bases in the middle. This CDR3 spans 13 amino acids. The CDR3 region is CAWSVGYRETQYF. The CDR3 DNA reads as TGTGCCTGGAGTGTGGGTTATAGGGAGACCCAGTACTTC.

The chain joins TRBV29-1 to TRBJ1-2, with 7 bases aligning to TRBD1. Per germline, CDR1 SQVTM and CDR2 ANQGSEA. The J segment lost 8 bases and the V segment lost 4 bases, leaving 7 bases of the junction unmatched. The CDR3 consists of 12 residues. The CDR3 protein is CSVVEGAAGYTF. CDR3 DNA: TGCAGCGTTGTTGAGGGGGCGGCCGGCTACACCTTC.

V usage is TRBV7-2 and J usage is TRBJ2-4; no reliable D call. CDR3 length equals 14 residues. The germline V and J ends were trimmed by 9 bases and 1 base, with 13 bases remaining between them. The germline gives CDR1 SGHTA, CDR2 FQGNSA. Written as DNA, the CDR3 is TGTGCCAGTCGCGACATTCAGGCCAAAAACATTCAGTACTTC. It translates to CASRDIQAKNIQYF.

CDR3 sequence reads: CASSFPGDSYEQYF. DNA for the CDR3: TGTGCCAGCAGTTTTCCGGGCGATTCCTACGAGCAGTACTTC. V is TRBV28 and J is TRBJ2-7, with no clear D. The CDR3 contains 14 residues. V was trimmed by 3 bases and J by 1 base, leaving 10 bases between them. Germline V CDR1 and CDR2: MDHEN, SYDVKM.

CDR3 sequence: CATSGREGTQFF. The CDR3 coding sequence is TGTGCCACCAGCGGACGGGAGGGCACCCAGTTCTTC. The V and J genes are TRBV15 and TRBJ2-1; TRBD2 aligns across 8 bases. The trim removed 5 bases at V and 13 bases at J, leaving 7 bases unmatched. The CDR3 is made up of 12 amino acids. Germline V gene data show CDR1 as LNHNV and CDR2 as YYDKDF (reference sequence).

CDR3 DNA: TGTGCCAGCAGCCAAGGGGCGACAGGGGGCACCGGGGAGCTGTTTTTT. Encoded protein: CASSQGATGGTGELFF. The rearrangement links TRBV4-2 to TRBJ2-2, with 9 bases identical to TRBD1. The trim removed 1 base at V and 4 bases at J, leaving 4 bases unmatched. This CDR3 comprises 16 residues. The V gene's germline CDR1 is LGHNA and CDR2 YNFKEQ.

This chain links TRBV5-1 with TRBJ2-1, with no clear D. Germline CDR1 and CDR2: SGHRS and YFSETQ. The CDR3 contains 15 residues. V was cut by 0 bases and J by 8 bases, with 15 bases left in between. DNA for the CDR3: TGCGCCAGCAGCTTGGGACGGCACCCGTTTGATGAGCAGTTCTTC. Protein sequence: CASSLGRHPFDEQFF.

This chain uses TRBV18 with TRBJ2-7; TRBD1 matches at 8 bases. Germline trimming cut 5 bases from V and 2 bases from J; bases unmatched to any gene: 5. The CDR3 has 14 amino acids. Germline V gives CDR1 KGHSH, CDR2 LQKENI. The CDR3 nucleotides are TGTGCCAGCTCAAGGCAACAGGGGGCCTACGAGCAGTACTTC. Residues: CASSRQQGAYEQYF.

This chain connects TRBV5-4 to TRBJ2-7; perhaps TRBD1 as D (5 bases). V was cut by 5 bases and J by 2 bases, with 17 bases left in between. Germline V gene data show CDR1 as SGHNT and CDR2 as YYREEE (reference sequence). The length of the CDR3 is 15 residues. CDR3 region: CASRLTPDSPYEQYF. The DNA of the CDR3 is TGTGCCAGCAGATTAACACCCGACAGTCCCTACGAGCAGTACTTC.

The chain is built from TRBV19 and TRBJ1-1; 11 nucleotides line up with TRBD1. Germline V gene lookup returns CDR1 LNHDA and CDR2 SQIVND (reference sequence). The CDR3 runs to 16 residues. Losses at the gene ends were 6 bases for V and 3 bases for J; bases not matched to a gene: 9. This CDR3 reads CASRSMPGQGDTEAFF. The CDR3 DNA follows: TGTGCCAGTAGATCGATGCCGGGACAGGGGGACACTGAAGCTTTCTTT. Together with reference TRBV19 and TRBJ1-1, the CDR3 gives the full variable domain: DGGITQSPKYLFRKEGQNVTLSCEQNLNHDAMYWYRQDPGQGLRLIYYSQIVNDFQKGDIAEGYSVSREKKESFPLTVTSAQKNPTAFYLCASRSMPGQGDTEAFFGQGTRLTVV.

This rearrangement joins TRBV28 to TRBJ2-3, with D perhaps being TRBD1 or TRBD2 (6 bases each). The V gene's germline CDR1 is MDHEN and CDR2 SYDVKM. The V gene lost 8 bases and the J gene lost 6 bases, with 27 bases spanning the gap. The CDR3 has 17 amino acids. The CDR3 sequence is CASAKWGARRDSDTQYF. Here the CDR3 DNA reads TGTGCCAGCGCCAAATGGGGGGCGAGGCGGGATTCGGATACGCAGTATTTT.

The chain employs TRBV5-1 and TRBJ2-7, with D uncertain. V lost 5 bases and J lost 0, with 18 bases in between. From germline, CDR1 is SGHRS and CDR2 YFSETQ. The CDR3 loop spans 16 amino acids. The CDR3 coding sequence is TGCGCCAGCAGTAATCCTCGGGCGGCCAGCTCCTACGAGCAGTACTTC. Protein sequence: CASSNPRAASSYEQYF.

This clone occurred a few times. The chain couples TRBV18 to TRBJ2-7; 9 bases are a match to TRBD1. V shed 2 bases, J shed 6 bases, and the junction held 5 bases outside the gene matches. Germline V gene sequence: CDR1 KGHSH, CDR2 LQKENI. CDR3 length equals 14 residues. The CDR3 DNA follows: TGTGCCAGCTCACCAAGGGACAGGGTTGCCGAGCAGTACTTC. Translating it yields CASSPRDRVAEQYF.

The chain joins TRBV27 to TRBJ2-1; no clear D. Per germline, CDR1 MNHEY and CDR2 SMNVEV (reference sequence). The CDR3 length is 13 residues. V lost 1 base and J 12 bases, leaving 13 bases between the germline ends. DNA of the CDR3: TGTGCCAGCAGTTTATGGAAGCCCCCTGGGCAGTTCTTC. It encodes CASSLWKPPGQFF.

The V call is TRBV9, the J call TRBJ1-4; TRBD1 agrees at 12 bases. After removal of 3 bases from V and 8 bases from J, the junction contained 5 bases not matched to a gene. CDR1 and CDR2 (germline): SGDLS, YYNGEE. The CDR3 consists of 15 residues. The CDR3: CASSASGTGGEKLFF. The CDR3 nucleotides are TGTGCCAGCAGCGCATCCGGGACAGGGGGCGAAAAACTGTTTTTT. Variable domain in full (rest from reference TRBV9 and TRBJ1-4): DSGVTQTPKHLITATGQRVTLRCSPRSGDLSVYWYQQSLDQGLQFLIQYYNGEERAKGNILERFSAQQFPDLHSELNLSSLELGDSALYFCASSASGTGGEKLFFGSGTQLSVL.

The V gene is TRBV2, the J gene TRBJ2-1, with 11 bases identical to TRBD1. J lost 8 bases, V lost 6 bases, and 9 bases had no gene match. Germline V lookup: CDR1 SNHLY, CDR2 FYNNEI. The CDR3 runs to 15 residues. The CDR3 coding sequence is TGTGCCAGCAGGCGACGGACAGGGGGCGTTGATGAGCAGTTCTTC. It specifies CASRRRTGGVDEQFF. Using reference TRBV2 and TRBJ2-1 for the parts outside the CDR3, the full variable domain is EPEVTQTPSHQVTQMGQEVILRCVPISNHLYFYWYRQILGQKVEFLVSFYNNEISEKSEIFDDQFSVERPDGSNFTLKIRSTKLEDSAMYFCASRRRTGGVDEQFFGPGTRLTVL.

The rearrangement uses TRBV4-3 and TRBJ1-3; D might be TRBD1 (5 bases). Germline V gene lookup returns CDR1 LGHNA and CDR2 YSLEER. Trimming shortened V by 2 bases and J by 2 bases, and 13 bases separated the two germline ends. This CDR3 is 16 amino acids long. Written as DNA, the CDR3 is TGCGCCAGCAGCCAAACCTCCGGGGGACCTGGAAACACCATATATTTT. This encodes CASSQTSGGPGNTIYF.

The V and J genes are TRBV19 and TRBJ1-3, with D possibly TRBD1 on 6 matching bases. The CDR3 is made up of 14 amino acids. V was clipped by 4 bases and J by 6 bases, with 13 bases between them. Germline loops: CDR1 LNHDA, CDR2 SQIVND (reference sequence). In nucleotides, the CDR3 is TGTGCCAGTAGTACCTGGGACAATGCAAACACCATATATTTT. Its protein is CASSTWDNANTIYF.